This T cell receptor beta chain was identified in a study of T cell repertoires and HLA-DP antigens. As for the study in general: Transduced HeLa cells presented HLA-DP to CD4+ T cells.

Cultured samples were sequenced at survey resolution, targeting approximately 60,000 T cell genomes. The assay was immunoSEQ multiplex PCR, and TCRdb's table has in-frame clones only and misses some. The table has around 2,000 clones, approximately 81% seen once. Overall study results and limits: Previously undetected clones averaged 36.3% and 50.6% against the two alleles respectively.

The CDR3 spans 17 residues. J was trimmed by 2 bases and V by 4 bases; bases with no gene match: 12. Germline lookup yields CDR1 SGHAT and CDR2 FQNNGV. After roughly 15 days, CD4+ cells were restimulated 20 to 25 h with the same allogeneic DPB1. Cells were stimulated with HeLa cells transduced with HLA-DPA1/DPB1, HLA-DM, invariant chain and CD80. The TCR originated in a young woman in good health and CMV-seronegative. The rearrangement uses TRBV11-2 and TRBJ2-7; the match to TRBD1 covers 9 bases. The sequenced sample was CD137- CD4+ T cells from cultured PBMCs. The DNA for the CDR3 is TGTGCCAGCAGCTCGATTAACCGGGACAGGGCTACCTACGAGCAGTACTTC. Translated: CASSSINRDRATYEQYF.